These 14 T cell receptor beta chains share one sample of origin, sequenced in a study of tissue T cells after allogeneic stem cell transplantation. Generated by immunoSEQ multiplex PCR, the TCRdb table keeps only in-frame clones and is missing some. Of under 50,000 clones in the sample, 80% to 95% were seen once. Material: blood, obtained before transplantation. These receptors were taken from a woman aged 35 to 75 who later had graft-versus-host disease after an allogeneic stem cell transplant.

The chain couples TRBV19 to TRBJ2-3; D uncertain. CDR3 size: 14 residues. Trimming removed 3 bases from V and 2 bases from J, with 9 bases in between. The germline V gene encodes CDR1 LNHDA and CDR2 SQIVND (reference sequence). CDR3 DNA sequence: TGTGCCAGTAGTATTCTATCGCACACAGATACGCAGTATTTT. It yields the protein CASSILSHTDTQYF.

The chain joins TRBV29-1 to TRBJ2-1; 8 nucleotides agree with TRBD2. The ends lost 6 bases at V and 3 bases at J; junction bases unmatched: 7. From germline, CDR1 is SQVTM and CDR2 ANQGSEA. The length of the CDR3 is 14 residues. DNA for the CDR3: TGCAGCGTAGCACTAGCGGAGGTCTACAATGAGCAGTTCTTC. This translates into CSVALAEVYNEQFF.

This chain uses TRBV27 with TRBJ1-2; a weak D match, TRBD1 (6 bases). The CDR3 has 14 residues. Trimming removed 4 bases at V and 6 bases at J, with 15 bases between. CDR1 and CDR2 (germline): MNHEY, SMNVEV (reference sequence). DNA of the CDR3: TGTGCCAGCAGTTATCGGGACACCAGCCATGGCTACACCTTC. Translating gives CASSYRDTSHGYTF.

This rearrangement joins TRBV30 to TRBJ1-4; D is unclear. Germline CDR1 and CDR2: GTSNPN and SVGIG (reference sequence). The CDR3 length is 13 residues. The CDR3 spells CAGNEYVDEKLFF. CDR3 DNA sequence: TGTGCGGGGAACGAGTATGTTGATGAAAAACTGTTTTTT.

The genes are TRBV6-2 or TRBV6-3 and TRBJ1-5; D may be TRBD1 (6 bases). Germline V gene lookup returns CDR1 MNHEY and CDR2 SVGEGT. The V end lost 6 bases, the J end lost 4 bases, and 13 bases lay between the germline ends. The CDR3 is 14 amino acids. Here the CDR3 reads CASSRGTINQPQHF. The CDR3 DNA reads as TGTGCCAGCAGCCGCGGGACAATTAATCAGCCCCAGCATTTT.

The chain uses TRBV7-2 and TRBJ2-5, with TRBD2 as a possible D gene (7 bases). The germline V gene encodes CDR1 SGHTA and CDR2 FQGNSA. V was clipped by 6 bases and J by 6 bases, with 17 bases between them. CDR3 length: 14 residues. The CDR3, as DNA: TGTGCCAGCAGGGTGGGGGGGGACAAAAAGACCCAGTACTTC. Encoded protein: CASRVGGDKKTQYF.

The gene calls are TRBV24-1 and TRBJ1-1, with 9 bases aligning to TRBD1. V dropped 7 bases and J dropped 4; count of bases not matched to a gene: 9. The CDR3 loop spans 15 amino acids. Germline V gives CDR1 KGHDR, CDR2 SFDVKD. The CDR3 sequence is CATRGPGTGSTEAFF. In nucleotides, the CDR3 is TGTGCCACCAGGGGACCCGGGACAGGGAGCACTGAAGCTTTCTTT.

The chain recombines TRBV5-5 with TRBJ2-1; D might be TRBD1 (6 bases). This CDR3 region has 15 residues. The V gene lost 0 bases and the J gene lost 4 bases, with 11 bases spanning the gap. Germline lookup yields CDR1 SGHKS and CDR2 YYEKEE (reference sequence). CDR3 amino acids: CASSLEQGVYNEQFF. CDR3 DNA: TGTGCCAGCAGCTTGGAACAGGGAGTATACAATGAGCAGTTCTTC.

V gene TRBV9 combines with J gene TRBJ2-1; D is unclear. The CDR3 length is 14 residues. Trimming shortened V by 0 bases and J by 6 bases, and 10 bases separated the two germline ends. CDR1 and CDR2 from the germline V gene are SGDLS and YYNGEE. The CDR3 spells CASSVVGSSNEQFF. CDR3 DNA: TGTGCCAGCAGCGTAGTAGGGTCAAGCAATGAGCAGTTCTTC.

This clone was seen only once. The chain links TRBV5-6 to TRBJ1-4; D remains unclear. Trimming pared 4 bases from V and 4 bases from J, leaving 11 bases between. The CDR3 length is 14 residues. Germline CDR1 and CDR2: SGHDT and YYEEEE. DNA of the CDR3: TGTGCCAGCAGCCGCGGTTTTGGTAATGAAAAACTGTTTTTT. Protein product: CASSRGFGNEKLFF.

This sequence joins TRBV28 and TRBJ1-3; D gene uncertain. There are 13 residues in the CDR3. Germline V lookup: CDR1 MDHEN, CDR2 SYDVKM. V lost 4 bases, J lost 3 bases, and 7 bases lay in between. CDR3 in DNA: TGTGCCAGCAGTTGGGTAATTGGAAACACCATATATTTT. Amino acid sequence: CASSWVIGNTIYF. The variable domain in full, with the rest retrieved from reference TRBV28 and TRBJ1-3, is DVKVTQSSRYLVKRTGEKVFLECVQDMDHENMFWYRQDPGLGLRLIYFSYDVKMKEKGDIPEGYSVSREKKERFSLILESASTNQTSMYLCASSWVIGNTIYFGEGSWLTVV.

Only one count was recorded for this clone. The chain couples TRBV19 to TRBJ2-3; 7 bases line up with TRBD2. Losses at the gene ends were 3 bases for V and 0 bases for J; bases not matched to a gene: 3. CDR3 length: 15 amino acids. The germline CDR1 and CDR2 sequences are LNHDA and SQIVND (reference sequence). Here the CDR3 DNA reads TGTGCCAGTAGTATCCTAGCGGAGAGCACAGATACGCAGTATTTT. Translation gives CASSILAESTDTQYF.

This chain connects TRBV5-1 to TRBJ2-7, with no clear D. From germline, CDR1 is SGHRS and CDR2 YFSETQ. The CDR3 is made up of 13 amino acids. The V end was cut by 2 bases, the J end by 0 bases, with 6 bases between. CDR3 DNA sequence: TGCGCCAGCAGCTTCCTAAACTCCTACGAGCAGTACTTC. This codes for CASSFLNSYEQYF. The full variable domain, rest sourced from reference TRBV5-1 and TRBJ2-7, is KAGVTQTPRYLIKTRGQQVTLSCSPISGHRSVSWYQQTPGQGLQFLFEYFSETQRNKGNFPGRFSGRQFSNSRSEMNVSTLELGDSALYLCASSFLNSYEQYFGPGTRLTVT.

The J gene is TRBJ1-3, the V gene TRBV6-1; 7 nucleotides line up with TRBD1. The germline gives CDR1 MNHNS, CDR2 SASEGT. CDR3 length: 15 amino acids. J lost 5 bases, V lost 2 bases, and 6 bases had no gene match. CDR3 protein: CASSETGRGRNTIYF. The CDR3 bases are TGTGCCAGCAGTGAAACTGGAAGGGGGCGAAACACCATATATTTT.